Each of the 17 T cell receptor beta chains below was sequenced from the same sample in a study of T cells in Graves' hyperthyroidism and ophthalmopathy. Amplification yielded TCR beta CDR3 regions, with RNA transcripts as the source. TCR CDR3 underwent first-round RT-PCR with the HTBI primer set. TCRdb passed the multiplex PCR reads through MiXCR, listing each CDR3 protein once. The profile covers around 540,000 distinct CDR3 sequences, with 16% appearing a single time and about 31% taken by the ten largest. Sequenced: blood. The receptor source for this set is a woman aged 30 to 39 with Graves' ophthalmopathy.

This clonotype was found many times. The V gene is TRBV6-2 or TRBV6-3, the J gene TRBJ2-5, with 7 bases that match TRBD2. The CDR3 has 14 amino acids. J was trimmed by 1 base and V by 5 bases; bases with no gene match: 4. CDR1 and CDR2 from the germline V gene are MNHEY and SVGEGT. The CDR3 loop reads CASSKTSLQETQYF. The CDR3 DNA follows: TGTGCCAGCAGTAAGACTAGCCTCCAAGAGACCCAGTACTTC.

This clonotype occurred many times. This chain uses TRBV7-2 with TRBJ2-3, with D hard to call. The ends were cut back, 1 base at V and 4 bases at J, with 9 bases in the middle. CDR3 length equals 14 residues. In germline, CDR1 is SGHTA, CDR2 FQGNSA. This chain's CDR3 is CASSLGLTADTQYF. In nucleotides, the CDR3 is TGTGCCAGCAGCTTAGGTCTGACGGCAGATACGCAGTATTTT.

This rearrangement joins TRBV9 to TRBJ2-7; D gene ambiguous. Between the trimmed V and J ends, which lost 0 bases and 3 bases, there was a span of 7 bases. The germline V gene encodes CDR1 SGDLS and CDR2 YYNGEE. There are 13 residues in the CDR3. The CDR3 region is CASSVEGDYEQYF. CDR3 nucleotides: TGTGCCAGCAGCGTAGAGGGTGACTACGAGCAGTACTTC. Full variable domain (rest looked up from reference TRBV9 and TRBJ2-7): DSGVTQTPKHLITATGQRVTLRCSPRSGDLSVYWYQQSLDQGLQFLIQYYNGEERAKGNILERFSAQQFPDLHSELNLSSLELGDSALYFCASSVEGDYEQYFGPGTRLTVT.

The V call is TRBV7-9, the J call TRBJ2-2; a weak D match, TRBD2 (5 bases). The CDR3 sequence is 15 residues long. The germline V and J ends were trimmed by 5 bases and 5 bases, with 15 bases remaining between them. Per the germline V gene, CDR1 is SEHNR and CDR2 is FQNEAQ (reference sequence). The DNA for the CDR3 is TGTGCCAGCAGCCGAGGGAATAGCGTAACCGGGGAGCTGTTTTTT. As protein: CASSRGNSVTGELFF.

In its sample, this clonotype was seen many times. This chain joins TRBV28 and TRBJ1-5, with 8 nucleotides matching TRBD1. Germline loops: CDR1 MDHEN, CDR2 SYDVKM. V lost 5 bases and J lost 3; bases outside the gene matches: 6. The CDR3 extends over 15 amino acids. The chain's CDR3 is CASSGTGSINQPQHF. The CDR3 DNA follows: TGTGCCAGCAGTGGGACAGGCTCAATCAATCAGCCCCAGCATTTT. The variable domain in full, completed from reference TRBV28 and TRBJ1-5, reads DVKVTQSSRYLVKRTGEKVFLECVQDMDHENMFWYRQDPGLGLRLIYFSYDVKMKEKGDIPEGYSVSREKKERFSLILESASTNQTSMYLCASSGTGSINQPQHFGDGTRLSIL.

This clonotype has ten or more counts. The chain recombines TRBV7-8 with TRBJ1-5; 8 nucleotides line up with TRBD1. This CDR3 is 16 amino acids long. With 7 bases clipped from V and 0 bases from J, the junction kept 8 bases outside the gene matches. Germline V gene sequence: CDR1 SGHVS, CDR2 FQNEAQ. CDR3 nucleotides: TGTGCCAGCAAGAAAGACAGGGGAAATAGCAATCAGCCCCAGCATTTT. This gives the protein CASKKDRGNSNQPQHF.

This clonotype occurred a few times. The chain links TRBV5-4 to TRBJ2-7, with 14 bases identical to TRBD2. V gave up 4 bases and J gave up 5 bases; unmatched junction bases: 5. This CDR3 region has 15 residues. The germline gives CDR1 SGHNT, CDR2 YYREEE (reference sequence). The CDR3 here is CASSLRLAGGHEQYF. For the CDR3, the DNA is TGTGCCAGCAGCCTAAGACTAGCGGGAGGGCACGAGCAGTACTTC.

Many counts were recorded for this clonotype. V and J are TRBV12-3 or TRBV12-4 and TRBJ1-1; D gene uncertain. The CDR3 length is 13 residues. V was trimmed by 1 base and J by 5 bases, leaving 8 bases between them. The CDR3 DNA reads TGTGCCAGCAGTTTAGGGGCCCTTACTGAAGCTTTCTTT. Its translation: CASSLGALTEAFF.

This clonotype came up once. The CDR3 end shows no conserved phenylalanine or tryptophan, and so a read error is likely. The V and J genes are TRBV7-2 and TRBJ2-5; D not certain. This CDR3 has 15 residues. The V and J ends lost 1 base and 5 bases respectively, with 14 bases between them. CDR1 and CDR2 from the germline V gene are SGHTA and FQGNSA. The CDR3 DNA follows: TGTGCCAGCAGCTTAGACCCGGCACCCGGGGAGACCCAGTACCTC. Protein product: CASSLDPAPGETQYL.

This clonotype appeared a few times. This chain connects TRBV7-2 to TRBJ2-1; D is undetermined. This CDR3 contains 15 residues. Per the germline V gene, CDR1 is SGHTA and CDR2 is FQGNSA. V shed 4 bases and J shed 7 bases, with 17 bases lying between them. The CDR3 protein is CASSSRTQTVNEQFF. The CDR3 DNA reads TGTGCCAGCAGCTCCAGGACCCAAACGGTGAATGAGCAGTTCTTC.

This clonotype was detected many times. This chain joins TRBV20-1 and TRBJ2-5; D not certain. The CDR3 is 15 residues long. Trimming removed 1 base at V and 4 bases at J, with 16 bases between. The germline V gene encodes CDR1 DFQATT and CDR2 SNEGSKA (reference sequence). CDR3 in amino acids: CSARATTGSRETQYF. CDR3 sequence (DNA): TGCAGTGCTAGAGCCACGACGGGCAGTAGAGAGACCCAGTACTTC.

This clonotype has more than one count but fewer than ten. J is TRBJ2-2 and V is TRBV20-1, with D tentatively TRBD1 (5 bases). Germline assignment: CDR1 DFQATT and CDR2 SNEGSKA (reference sequence). The CDR3 is made up of 17 amino acids. Trimming removed 0 bases from V and 5 bases from J, with 19 bases in between. DNA of the CDR3: TGCAGTGCTAGAGAATCCCGCAGGGAACTGTTTACCGGGGAGCTGTTTTTT. It is translated as CSARESRRELFTGELFF.

The chain employs TRBV12-5 and TRBJ2-1; 11 nucleotides align to TRBD2. Germline CDR1 reads LGHNT; CDR2 reads FRNRAP. V shed 3 bases, J shed 8 bases, and the junction held 6 bases outside the gene matches. The CDR3 has 15 amino acids. The CDR3: CASGFFLAGGHEQFF. The CDR3 DNA is TGTGCTAGTGGTTTTTTCCTAGCGGGAGGCCATGAGCAGTTCTTC.

This clonotype was detected ten times or more. This chain joins TRBV27 and TRBJ1-3; maybe TRBD1 (5 bases). This CDR3 has 15 residues. Germline loops: CDR1 MNHEY, CDR2 SMNVEV (reference sequence). V shed 6 bases and J shed 3 bases, with 15 bases lying between them. CDR3 region: CASSRQGIDGNTIYF. DNA for the CDR3: TGTGCCAGCAGCCGCCAGGGAATCGATGGAAACACCATATATTTT.

This clonotype showed up just a few times. The V gene is TRBV2, the J gene TRBJ2-7; no reliable D call. Deletions cut 3 bases from V and 1 base from J, with 10 bases between. There are 14 residues in the CDR3. Germline CDR1 reads SNHLY; CDR2 reads FYNNEI. This CDR3 reads CASSEGRMSYEQYF. The CDR3 DNA reads TGTGCCAGCAGTGAGGGAAGGATGTCCTACGAGCAGTACTTC. Complete variable domain (other parts from reference TRBV2 and TRBJ2-7): EPEVTQTPSHQVTQMGQEVILRCVPISNHLYFYWYRQILGQKVEFLVSFYNNEISEKSEIFDDQFSVERPDGSNFTLKIRSTKLEDSAMYFCASSEGRMSYEQYFGPGTRLTVT.

The chain is built from TRBV27 and TRBJ2-7, with a possible D match to TRBD1 (5 bases). Trimming removed 2 bases from V and 7 bases from J, with 21 bases in between. The CDR3 consists of 16 residues. Germline CDR1 and CDR2: MNHEY and SMNVEV (reference sequence). CDR3: CASSLRFRVSPKEQYF. CDR3 coding DNA: TGTGCCAGCAGTTTAAGGTTCAGGGTCTCCCCTAAAGAGCAGTACTTC.

This CDR3 reads CASSLVGREIADTQYF. As DNA, the CDR3 is TGTGCCAGCAGCTTGGTCGGGCGGGAGATTGCAGATACGCAGTATTTT. This rearrangement joins TRBV5-6 to TRBJ2-3; TRBD2 aligns across 7 bases. The junction had 8 bases not matched to a gene; V was cut back by 0 bases and J by 4 bases. The V gene's germline CDR1 is SGHDT and CDR2 YYEEEE. There are 16 residues in the CDR3.